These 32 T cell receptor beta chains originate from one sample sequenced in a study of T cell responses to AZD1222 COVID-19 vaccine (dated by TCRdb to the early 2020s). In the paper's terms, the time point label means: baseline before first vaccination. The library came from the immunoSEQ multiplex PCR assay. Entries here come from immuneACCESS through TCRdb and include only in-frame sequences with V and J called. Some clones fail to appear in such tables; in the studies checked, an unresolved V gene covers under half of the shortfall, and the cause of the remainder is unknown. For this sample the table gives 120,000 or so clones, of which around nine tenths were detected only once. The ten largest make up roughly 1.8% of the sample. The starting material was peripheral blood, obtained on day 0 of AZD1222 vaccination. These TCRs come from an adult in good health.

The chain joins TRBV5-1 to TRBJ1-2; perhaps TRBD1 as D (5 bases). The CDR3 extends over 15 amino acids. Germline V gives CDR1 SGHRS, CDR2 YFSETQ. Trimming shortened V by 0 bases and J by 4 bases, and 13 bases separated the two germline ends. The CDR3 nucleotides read TGCGCCAGCAGCTTGGCTGCCAGGGCGGTCTATGGCTACACCTTC. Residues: CASSLAARAVYGYTF. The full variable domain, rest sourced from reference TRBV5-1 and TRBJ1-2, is KAGVTQTPRYLIKTRGQQVTLSCSPISGHRSVSWYQQTPGQGLQFLFEYFSETQRNKGNFPGRFSGRQFSNSRSEMNVSTLELGDSALYLCASSLAARAVYGYTFGSGTRLTVV.

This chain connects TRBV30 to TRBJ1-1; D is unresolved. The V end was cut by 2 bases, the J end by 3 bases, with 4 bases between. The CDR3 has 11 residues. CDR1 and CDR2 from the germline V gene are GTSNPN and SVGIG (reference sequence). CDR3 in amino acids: CAWSQDTEAFF. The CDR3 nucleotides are TGTGCCTGGAGTCAGGACACTGAAGCTTTCTTT. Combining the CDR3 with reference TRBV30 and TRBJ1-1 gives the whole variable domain SQTIHQWPATLVQPVGSPLSLECTVEGTSNPNLYWYRQAAGRGLQLLFYSVGIGQISSEVPQNLSASRPQDRQFILSSKKLLLSDSGFYLCAWSQDTEAFFGQGTRLTVV.

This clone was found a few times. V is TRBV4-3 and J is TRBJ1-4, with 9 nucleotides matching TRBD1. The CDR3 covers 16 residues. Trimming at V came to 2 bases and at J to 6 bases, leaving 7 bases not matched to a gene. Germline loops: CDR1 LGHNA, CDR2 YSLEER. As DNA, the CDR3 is TGCGCCAGCAGCCAATCGCCGACAGGGGGACATGAAAAACTGTTTTTT. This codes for CASSQSPTGGHEKLFF.

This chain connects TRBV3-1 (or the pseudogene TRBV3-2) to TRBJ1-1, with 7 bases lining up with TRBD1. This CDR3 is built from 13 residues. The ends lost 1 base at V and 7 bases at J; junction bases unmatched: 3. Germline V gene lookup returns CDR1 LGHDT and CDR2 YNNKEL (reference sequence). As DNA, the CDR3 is TGTGCCAGCAGCCAAGTTCAGGGGGTTGAAGCTTTCTTT. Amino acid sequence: CASSQVQGVEAFF.

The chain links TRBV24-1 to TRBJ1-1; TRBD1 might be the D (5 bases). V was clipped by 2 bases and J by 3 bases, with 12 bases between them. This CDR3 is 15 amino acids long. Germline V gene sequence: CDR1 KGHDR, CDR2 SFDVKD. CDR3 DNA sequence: TGTGCCACCAGTGATTCGGGACGGGCCGACACTGAAGCTTTCTTT. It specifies CATSDSGRADTEAFF.

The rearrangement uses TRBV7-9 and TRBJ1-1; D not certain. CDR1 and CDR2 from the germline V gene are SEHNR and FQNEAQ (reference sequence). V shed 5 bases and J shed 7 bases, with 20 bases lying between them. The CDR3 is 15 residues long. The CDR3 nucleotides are TGTGCCAGCAGCCCCTACGCGTGGACCATGGTTGAAGCTTTCTTT. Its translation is CASSPYAWTMVEAFF.

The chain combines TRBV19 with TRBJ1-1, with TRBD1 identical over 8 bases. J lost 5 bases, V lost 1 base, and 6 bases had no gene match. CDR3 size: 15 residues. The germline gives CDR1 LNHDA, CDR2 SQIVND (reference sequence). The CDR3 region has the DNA TGTGCCAGTAGTATAGGGCAGGGGGCAGGTACTGAAGCTTTCTTT. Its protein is CASSIGQGAGTEAFF.

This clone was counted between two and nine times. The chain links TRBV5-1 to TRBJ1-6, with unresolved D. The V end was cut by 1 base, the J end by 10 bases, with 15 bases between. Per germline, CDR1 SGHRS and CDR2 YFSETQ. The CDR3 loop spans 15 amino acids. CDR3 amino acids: CASSLNLDGNSPLHF. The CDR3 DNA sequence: TGCGCCAGCAGCTTGAACCTAGACGGGAACTCACCCCTCCACTTT.

CDR3 nucleotide sequence: TGCGCCAGCAGCCAACCCTCGCGCAGGGTGGGCTATGGCTACACCTTC. It is translated as CASSQPSRRVGYGYTF. The chain recombines TRBV4-1 with TRBJ1-2; D perhaps matches TRBD1 (5 bases). The germline V and J ends were trimmed by 2 bases and 4 bases, with 17 bases remaining between them. This CDR3 is 16 amino acids long. Germline-derived CDR1 and CDR2 are MGHRA and YSYEKL.

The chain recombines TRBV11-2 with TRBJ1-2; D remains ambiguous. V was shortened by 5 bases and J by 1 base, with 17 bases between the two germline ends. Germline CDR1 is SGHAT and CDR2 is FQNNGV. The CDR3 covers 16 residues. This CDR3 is CASSPEGGRVNYGYTF. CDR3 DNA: TGTGCCAGCAGCCCTGAAGGAGGTCGCGTTAACTATGGCTACACCTTC.

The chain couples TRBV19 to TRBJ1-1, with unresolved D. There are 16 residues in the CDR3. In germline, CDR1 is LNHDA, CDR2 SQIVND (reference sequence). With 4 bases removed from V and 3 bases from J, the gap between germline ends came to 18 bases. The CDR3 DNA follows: TGTGCCAGTAGTACCCACTTCCGGGGTCGGGACACTGAAGCTTTCTTT. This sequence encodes CASSTHFRGRDTEAFF.

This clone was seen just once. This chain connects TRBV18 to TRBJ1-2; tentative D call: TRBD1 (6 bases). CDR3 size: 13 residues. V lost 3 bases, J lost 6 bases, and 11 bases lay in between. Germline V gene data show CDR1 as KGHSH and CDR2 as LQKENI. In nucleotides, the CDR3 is TGTGCCAGCTCACCGAGGTCAGGGGATGGCTACACCTTC. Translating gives CASSPRSGDGYTF.

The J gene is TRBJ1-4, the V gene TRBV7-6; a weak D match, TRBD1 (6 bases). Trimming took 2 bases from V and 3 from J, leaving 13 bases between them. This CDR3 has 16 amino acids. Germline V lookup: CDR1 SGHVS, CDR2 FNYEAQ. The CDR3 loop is CASSLRRTGPNEKLFF. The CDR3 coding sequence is TGTGCCAGCAGCTTACGTAGAACAGGGCCTAATGAAAAACTGTTTTTT.

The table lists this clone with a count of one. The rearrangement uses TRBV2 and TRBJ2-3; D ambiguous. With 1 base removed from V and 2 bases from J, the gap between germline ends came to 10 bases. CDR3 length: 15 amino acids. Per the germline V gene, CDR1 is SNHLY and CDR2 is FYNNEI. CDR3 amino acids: CASSEGGSNTDTQYF. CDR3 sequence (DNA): TGTGCCAGCAGTGAAGGAGGCTCCAACACAGATACGCAGTATTTT.

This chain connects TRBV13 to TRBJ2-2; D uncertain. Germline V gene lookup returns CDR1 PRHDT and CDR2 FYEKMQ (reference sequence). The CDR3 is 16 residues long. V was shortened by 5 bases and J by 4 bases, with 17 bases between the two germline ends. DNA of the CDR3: TGTGCCAGCAGCCCAGCTGGGGATTGGGGCACCGGGGAGCTGTTTTTT. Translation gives CASSPAGDWGTGELFF.

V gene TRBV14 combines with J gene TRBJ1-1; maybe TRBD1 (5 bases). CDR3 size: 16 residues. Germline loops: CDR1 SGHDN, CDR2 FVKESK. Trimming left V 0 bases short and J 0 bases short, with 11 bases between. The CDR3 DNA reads TGTGCCAGCAGCCAAGATTCGGGGGGTATGAACACTGAAGCTTTCTTT. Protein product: CASSQDSGGMNTEAFF.

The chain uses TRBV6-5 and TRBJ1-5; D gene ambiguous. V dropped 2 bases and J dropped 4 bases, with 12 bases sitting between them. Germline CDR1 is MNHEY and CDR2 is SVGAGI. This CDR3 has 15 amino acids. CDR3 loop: CASSYKWGTNQPQHF. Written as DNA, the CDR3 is TGTGCCAGCAGTTACAAGTGGGGTACGAATCAGCCCCAGCATTTT.

In DNA form, the CDR3 reads TGTGCCAGCCTCGAGAGGGGACCCTGGGGCGAGCAGTACTTC. Translating gives CASLERGPWGEQYF. V gene TRBV6-5 combines with J gene TRBJ2-7; perhaps D is TRBD1 or TRBD2 (5 bases each). This CDR3 contains 14 residues. The V gene lost 8 bases and the J gene lost 6 bases, with 20 bases spanning the gap. Germline loops: CDR1 MNHEY, CDR2 SVGAGI.

CDR3 sequence (DNA): TGTGCCAGCAGTTCGGACAGGTCTCTATCACCCCTCCACTTT. Translating gives CASSSDRSLSPLHF. The chain is built from TRBV5-6 and TRBJ1-6; 7 bases align to TRBD1. V lost 5 bases to trimming and J lost 10 bases; unmatched junction nucleotides: 9. CDR3 length: 14 residues. In germline, CDR1 is SGHDT, CDR2 YYEEEE.

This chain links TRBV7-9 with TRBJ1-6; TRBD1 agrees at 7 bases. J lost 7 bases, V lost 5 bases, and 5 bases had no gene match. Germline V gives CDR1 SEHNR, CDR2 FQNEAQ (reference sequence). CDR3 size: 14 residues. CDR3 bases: TGTGCCAGCAGCGAAGGACAGGAGAATTCACCCCTCCACTTT. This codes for CASSEGQENSPLHF. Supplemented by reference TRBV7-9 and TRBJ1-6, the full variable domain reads DTGVSQNPRHKITKRGQNVTFRCDPISEHNRLYWYRQTLGQGPEFLTYFQNEAQLEKSRLLSDRFSAERPKGSFSTLEIQRTEQGDSAMYLCASSEGQENSPLHFGNGTRLTVT.

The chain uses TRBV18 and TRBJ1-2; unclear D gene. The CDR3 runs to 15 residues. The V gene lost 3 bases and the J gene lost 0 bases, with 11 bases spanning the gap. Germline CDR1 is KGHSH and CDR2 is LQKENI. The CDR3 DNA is TGTGCCAGCTCACCGGGCGGAAAAGCTAACTATGGCTACACCTTC. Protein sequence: CASSPGGKANYGYTF.

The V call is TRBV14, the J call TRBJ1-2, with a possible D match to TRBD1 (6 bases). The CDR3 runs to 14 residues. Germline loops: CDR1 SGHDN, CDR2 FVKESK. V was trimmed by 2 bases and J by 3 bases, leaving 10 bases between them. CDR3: CASSQQGLYYGYTF. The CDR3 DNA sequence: TGTGCCAGCAGCCAACAGGGGCTGTACTATGGCTACACCTTC.

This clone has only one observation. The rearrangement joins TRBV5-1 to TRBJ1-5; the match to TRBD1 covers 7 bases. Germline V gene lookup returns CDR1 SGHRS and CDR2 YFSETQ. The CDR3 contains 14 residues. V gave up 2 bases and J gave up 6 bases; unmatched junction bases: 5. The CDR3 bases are TGCGCCAGCAGCTTAGGGGGCATCGGTCAGCCCCAGCATTTT. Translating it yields CASSLGGIGQPQHF.

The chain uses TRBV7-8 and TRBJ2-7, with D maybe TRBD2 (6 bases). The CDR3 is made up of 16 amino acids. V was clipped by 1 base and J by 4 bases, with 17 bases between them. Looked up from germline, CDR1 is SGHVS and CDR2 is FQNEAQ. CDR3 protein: CASSLGSTGAGYEQYV. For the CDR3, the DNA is TGTGCCAGCAGCTTAGGATCTACGGGAGCTGGATACGAGCAGTACGTC.

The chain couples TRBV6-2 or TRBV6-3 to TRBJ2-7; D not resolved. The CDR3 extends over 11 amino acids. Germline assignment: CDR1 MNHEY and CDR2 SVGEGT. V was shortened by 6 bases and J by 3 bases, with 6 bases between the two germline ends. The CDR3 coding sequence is TGTGCCAGCAGCTCCTTCTACGAGCAGTACGTC. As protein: CASSSFYEQYV.

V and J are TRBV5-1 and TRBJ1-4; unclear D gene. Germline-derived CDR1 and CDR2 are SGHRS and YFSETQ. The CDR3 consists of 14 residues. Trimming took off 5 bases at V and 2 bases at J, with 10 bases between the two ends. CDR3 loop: CASSSGRTNEKLFF. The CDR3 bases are TGCGCCAGCAGTTCCGGCCGGACTAATGAAAAACTGTTTTTT.

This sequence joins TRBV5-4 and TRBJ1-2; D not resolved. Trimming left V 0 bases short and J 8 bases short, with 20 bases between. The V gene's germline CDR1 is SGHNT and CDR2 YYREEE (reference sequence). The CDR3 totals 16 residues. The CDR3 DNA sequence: TGTGCCAGCAGCTTGGGGCTCTTGGGGAGCAGCTGGGGCTACACCTTC. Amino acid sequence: CASSLGLLGSSWGYTF.

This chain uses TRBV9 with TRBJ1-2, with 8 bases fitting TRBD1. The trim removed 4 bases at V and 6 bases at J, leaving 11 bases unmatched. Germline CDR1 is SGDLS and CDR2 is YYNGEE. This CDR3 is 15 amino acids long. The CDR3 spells CASSLLPGGADGYTF. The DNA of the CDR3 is TGTGCCAGCAGCCTCCTGCCAGGGGGCGCGGATGGCTACACCTTC.

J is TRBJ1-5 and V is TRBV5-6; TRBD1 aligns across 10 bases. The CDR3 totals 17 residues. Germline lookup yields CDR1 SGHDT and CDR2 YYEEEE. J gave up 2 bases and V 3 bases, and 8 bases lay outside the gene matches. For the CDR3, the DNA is TGTGCCAGCAGCTCCCTGACAGGGGGCAGCGGCAATCAGCCCCAGCATTTT. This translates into CASSSLTGGSGNQPQHF.

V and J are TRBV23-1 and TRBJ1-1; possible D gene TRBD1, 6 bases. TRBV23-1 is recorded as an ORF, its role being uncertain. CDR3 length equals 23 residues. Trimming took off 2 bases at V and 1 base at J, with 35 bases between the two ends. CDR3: CASSQTCWGPADRYDPQNTEAFF. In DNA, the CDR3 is TGCGCCAGCAGTCAAACCTGCTGGGGTCCCGCTGACAGGTATGATCCTCAGAACACTGAAGCTTTCTTT.

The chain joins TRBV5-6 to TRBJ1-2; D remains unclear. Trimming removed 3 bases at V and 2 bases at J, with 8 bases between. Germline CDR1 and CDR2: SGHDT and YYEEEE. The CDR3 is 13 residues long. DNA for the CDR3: TGTGCCAGCAGCTCACAGCTGAACTATGGCTACACCTTC. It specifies CASSSQLNYGYTF.

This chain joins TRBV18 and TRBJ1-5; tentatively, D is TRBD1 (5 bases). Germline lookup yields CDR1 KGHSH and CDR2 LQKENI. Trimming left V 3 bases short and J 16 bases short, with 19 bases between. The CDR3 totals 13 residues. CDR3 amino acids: CASSPQRDAEFHF. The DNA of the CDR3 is TGTGCCAGCTCACCCCAGAGGGACGCGGAGTTCCATTTT.